This TCR beta chain was identified during a study of blood T cell repertoires in COVID-19. Looking at the study overall: Donors in the United States, Italy and Spain gave samples during acute or convalescent COVID-19.

In the original workflow: Using reference gene primer amplification, nucleated cell counts were estimated. Assay: immunoSEQ multiplex PCR; the TCRdb copy retains only in-frame clones and omits some. V and J calls and clone size are as listed in that table; D and trimming were resolved from the DNA. The table records 100,000 to 130,000 clones, 55% to 75% of them present only once. CDR1 SNHLY and CDR2 FYNNEI come from the germline V gene. V was shortened by 7 bases and J by 3 bases, with 10 bases between the two germline ends. CDR3 length: 13 residues. The sequence was collected from a woman in her thirties or forties with acute or convalescent COVID-19. Sequences were obtained from peripheral blood. The chain is built from TRBV2 and TRBJ1-5; tentatively, D is TRBD1 (6 bases). CDR3 nucleotide sequence: TGTGCCAGCACCGGGACACCCAATCAGCCCCAGCATTTT. Amino acid sequence: CASTGTPNQPQHF.